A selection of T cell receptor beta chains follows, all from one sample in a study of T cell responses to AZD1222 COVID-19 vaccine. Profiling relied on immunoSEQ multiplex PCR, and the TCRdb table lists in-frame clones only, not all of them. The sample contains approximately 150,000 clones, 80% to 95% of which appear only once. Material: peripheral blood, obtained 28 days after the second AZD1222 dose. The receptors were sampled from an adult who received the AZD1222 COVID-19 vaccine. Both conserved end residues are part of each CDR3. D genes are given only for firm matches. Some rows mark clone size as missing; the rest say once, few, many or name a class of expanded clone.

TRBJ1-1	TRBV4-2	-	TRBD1	TGTGCCAGCAGCCTTCGACCAGGGACAGGGGGCGCGATAGCCACTGAAGCTTTCTTT	CASSLRPGTGGAIATEAFF
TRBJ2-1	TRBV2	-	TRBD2	TGTGCCAGCAGAGGTATAGCGGGAGTAAATAATGAGCAGTTCTTC	CASRGIAGVNNEQFF
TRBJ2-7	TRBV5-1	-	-	TGCGCCAGCAGCTTAAATAGCCCGGGGTACGAGCAGTACTTC	CASSLNSPGYEQYF
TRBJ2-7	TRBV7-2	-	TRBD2	TGTGCCAGCAGTAAAAGGCCTATAGCGGGGGACTACGAGCAGTACTTC	CASSKRPIAGDYEQYF
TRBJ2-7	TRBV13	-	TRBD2	TGTGCCAGCAGCCCCCGACTAGCGGGGGGGCCCGAGCAGTACTTC	CASSPRLAGGPEQYF
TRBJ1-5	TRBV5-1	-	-	TGCGCCAGCAGCCCAGCGGGGGGTCATGGGCAGCCCCAGCATTTT	CASSPAGGHGQPQHF
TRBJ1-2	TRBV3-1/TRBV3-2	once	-	TGTGCCAGCAGGGTTTCCCCAGCCTATGGCTACACCTTC	CASRVSPAYGYTF
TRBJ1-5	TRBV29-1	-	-	TGCAGCGTTGAGGGGGGGCCAGGTCAGCCCCAGCATTTT	CSVEGGPGQPQHF
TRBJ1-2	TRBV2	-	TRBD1	TGTGCCAGCAGTGAGAACAGGGGCAACTATGGCTACACCTTC	CASSENRGNYGYTF
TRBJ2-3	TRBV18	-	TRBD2	TGTGCCAGCTCACCTATCTCCGGGGGGGCATCAGATACGCAGTATTTT	CASSPISGGASDTQYF
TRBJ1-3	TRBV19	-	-	TGTGCCAGTAGTATCGGCGAAGCTGGAAACACCATATATTTT	CASSIGEAGNTIYF
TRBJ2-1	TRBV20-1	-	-	TGCAGTGCTAGTTCCCGAGACAATGGATACAATGAGCAGTTCTTC	CSASSRDNGYNEQFF
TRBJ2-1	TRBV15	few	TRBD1	TGTGCCACCAGCAGAGTGACAGGGGGGACAAGGGATGAGCAGTTCTTC	CATSRVTGGTRDEQFF
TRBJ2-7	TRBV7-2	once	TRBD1	TGTGCCAGCAGCGAGACCGGGACAGGGCTCGAGCAGTACTTC	CASSETGTGLEQYF
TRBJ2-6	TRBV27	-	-	TGTGCCAGCAGTATGGGTTCCAGGCCTTTTTCCTCTGGGGCCAACGTCCTGACTTTC	CASSMGSRPFSSGANVLTF
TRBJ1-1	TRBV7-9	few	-	TGTGCCAGCAGCTTAGAAGGTGGCACTGAAGCTTTCTTT	CASSLEGGTEAFF
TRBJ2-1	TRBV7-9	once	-	TGTGCCAGCAGCTTGGAGAATGAGCAGTTCTTC	CASSLENEQFF
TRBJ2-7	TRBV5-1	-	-	TGCGCCAGCAGCCGTGCCCCGGAGAGTGAAGAGCAGTACTTC	CASSRAPESEEQYF
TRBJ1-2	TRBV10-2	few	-	TGCGCCAGCAGTGAAACAGGGAAATCGGCTGGCTACACCTTC	CASSETGKSAGYTF
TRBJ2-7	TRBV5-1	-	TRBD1	TGCGCCAGCAGCTTGGAGGGACAGGATCACTACGAGCAGTACTTC	CASSLEGQDHYEQYF
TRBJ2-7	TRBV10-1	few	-	TGCGCCAGCAGGCAGGACGCGCTAGGCGAGCAGTACTTC	CASRQDALGEQYF
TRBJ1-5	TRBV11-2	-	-	TGTGCCAGCAGCTTATGGGAGAATCAGCCCCAGCATTTT	CASSLWENQPQHF